The clone carrying this T cell receptor (beta chain) was seen at least ten times. Antigen: not known. The sample is drawn from a study of early T cells in non-severe SARS-CoV-2 infection. Background on the study: Sequencing of bulk RNA from unsorted whole blood was done, without chain pairing.

Study observations and caveats: The VDJdb matching leaned toward anti-spike CD8 responses and overlooked private and CD4 specificities.

Attachment of unique molecular identifiers to individual cDNA molecules was performed. TCRdb passed the 5' RACE reads through MiXCR, listing each CDR3 protein once. The table includes 85,000 to 90,000 distinct CDR3 sequences, 14% detected once. The TCR sequence derives from an adult who was a healthcare worker with PCR-confirmed SARS-CoV-2 infection or an uninfected control (not recorded which). Sequenced input: whole blood.

The CDR3 DNA is TGCAGCGCCGAAGGTCGCTCTGGGGCCAACGTCCTGACTTTC. This sequence encodes CSAEGRSGANVLTF. The chain is built from TRBV29-1 and TRBJ2-6; D is unresolved. CDR1 SQVTM and CDR2 ANQGSEA come from the germline V gene. The V end lost 7 bases, the J end lost 0 bases, and 10 bases lay between the germline ends. The CDR3 consists of 14 residues.